This TCR beta chain was obtained from a study of blood T cells in healthy people across ages. Findings and limits, study-wide: There were more naive CD4+ cells and higher diversity in long-lived donors than in aged donors.

This clonotype was detected only a few times. Its antigen is as yet unknown. The use of a sample-barcoded 5' primer and a J-beta primer mix characterized a second PCR of roughly 6 to 11 cycles. Each CDR3 protein is one row after TCRdb ran MiXCR on the 5' RACE reads. The sample yields about a million distinct CDR3 sequences, around two fifths seen once. Germline values: CDR1 SGHTA, CDR2 FQGTGA. CDR3 length: 14 residues. V dropped 5 bases and J dropped 5 bases, with 13 bases sitting between them. This chain connects TRBV7-3 to TRBJ2-1; D ambiguous. This TCR was recovered from a man aged 18 to 29 in good health. The specimen was blood. Written as DNA, the CDR3 is TGTGCCAGCAGCCTCAACAGAAGTCACAATGAGCAGTTCTTC. Translation gives CASSLNRSHNEQFF.